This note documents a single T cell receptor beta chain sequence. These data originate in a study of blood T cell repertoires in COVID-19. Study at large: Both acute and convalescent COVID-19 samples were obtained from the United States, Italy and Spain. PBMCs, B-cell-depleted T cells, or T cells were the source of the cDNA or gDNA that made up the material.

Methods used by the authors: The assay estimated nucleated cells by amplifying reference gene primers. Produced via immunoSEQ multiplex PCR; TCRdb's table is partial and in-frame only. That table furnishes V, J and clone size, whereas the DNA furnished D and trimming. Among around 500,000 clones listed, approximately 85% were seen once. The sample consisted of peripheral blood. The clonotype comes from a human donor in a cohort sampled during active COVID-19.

The CDR3 coding sequence is TGTGCCACCCAACCCACTAGCGGGAGCACAGATACGCAGTATTTT. This sequence encodes CATQPTSGSTDTQYF. The J gene is TRBJ2-3, the V gene TRBV2; 9 bases map to TRBD2. Germline-derived CDR1 and CDR2 are SNHLY and FYNNEI. The CDR3 extends over 15 amino acids. J lost 0 bases, V lost 10 bases, and 8 bases had no gene match.